Given below is one T cell receptor (beta chain) in context. The antigen is undetermined. These data originate in a study of cytomegalovirus exposure and HLA in healthy donors. Trimming removed 4 bases from V and 13 bases from J; junction bases left unmatched: 7. The CDR3 is 14 amino acids. The germline V gene has CDR1 MNHNY and CDR2 SVGAGI (reference sequence). Study observations and caveats: In an earlier analysis, productive rearrangement rates for most beta V segments clustered near 87% or 30%. V- and J-gene trimming in TCR beta was tied to a missense DCLRE1C variant by an analysis performed later. Reported results showed that the classifier diagnosed cytomegalovirus status with high specificity and sensitivity. Because they were indistinguishable, some V segments, including TRBV6-2 and TRBV6-3, were excluded.

The PCR made use of 60 Vbeta and 13 Jbeta primers. The protocol was immunoSEQ multiplex PCR, while the TCRdb copy is restricted to in-frame clones and leaves out a portion. This sample carries 140,000 to 150,000 clones, approximately 82% of them seen once, and the ten largest clones take 9% to 10%. The sequence came from a woman in her sixties in good health and CMV-seropositive. The genes are TRBV6-6 and TRBJ1-6; 10 bases match TRBD1. Sequenced input: PBMCs. The CDR3 DNA reads as TGTGCCAGCAGTTCGGGGACAGGGGTTAGTCCCCTCCACTTT. Its translation: CASSSGTGVSPLHF.